Below, 17 T cell receptor beta chains from the same sample are listed, as sequenced in a study of blood T cell repertoires in COVID-19. Generated by immunoSEQ multiplex PCR, the TCRdb table keeps only in-frame clones and is missing some. This table holds a few hundred thousand clones, 75% to 90% found once. Source material: PBMCs or T cells enriched from blood (not recorded which). Receptor source: a man aged 18 to 30 who had recovered from COVID-19.

The chain combines TRBV19 with TRBJ1-2; D may be TRBD1 (6 bases). V lost 3 bases to trimming and J lost 5 bases, with 22 bases between them. Per the germline V gene, CDR1 is LNHDA and CDR2 is SQIVND (reference sequence). The length of the CDR3 is 17 residues. The CDR3: CASSMNGLGQTGYGYTF. CDR3 DNA: TGTGCCAGTAGTATGAACGGTTTGGGACAAACGGGGTATGGCTACACCTTC.

V and J are TRBV30 and TRBJ2-7; no firm D call. The germline gives CDR1 GTSNPN, CDR2 SVGIG (reference sequence). This CDR3 contains 11 residues. Trimming cost V 2 bases and J 3 bases, with 5 bases left between them. The CDR3 DNA reads TGTGCCTGGAGTACAAGCTACGAGCAGTACTTC. Its translation is CAWSTSYEQYF.

The CDR3 DNA sequence: TGTGCCAGCAGCTTGGGGCTTCTAGCGGGAGTATCCTACAATGAGCAGTTCTTC. This translates into CASSLGLLAGVSYNEQFF. This chain links TRBV5-4 with TRBJ2-1, with 10 nucleotides matching TRBD2. With 0 bases clipped from V and 1 base from J, the junction kept 7 bases outside the gene matches. The V gene's germline CDR1 is SGHNT and CDR2 YYREEE (reference sequence). CDR3 length: 18 residues.

The gene calls are TRBV5-6 and TRBJ1-1; D perhaps matches TRBD1 (6 bases). The CDR3 has 19 residues. Trimming pared 1 base from V and 3 bases from J, leaving 25 bases between. Germline V gene data show CDR1 as SGHDT and CDR2 as YYEEEE. The CDR3 bases are TGTGCCAGCAGCTTGTTCAGCGGTCCGGTCGGTAAGGGGGACACTGAAGCTTTCTTT. It encodes CASSLFSGPVGKGDTEAFF.

The V gene is TRBV5-5, the J gene TRBJ1-2; D call uncertain. V was shortened by 0 bases and J by 0 bases, with 9 bases between the two germline ends. Germline V gene data show CDR1 as SGHKS and CDR2 as YYEKEE (reference sequence). The CDR3 totals 15 residues. Written as DNA, the CDR3 is TGTGCCAGCAGCTTGGCTACAGCCCCTAACTATGGCTACACCTTC. It codes for CASSLATAPNYGYTF.

The J gene is TRBJ2-3, the V gene TRBV11-3, with TRBD1 identical over 7 bases. The V gene end was trimmed by 5 bases and the J gene end by 4 bases; junction bases not matched to a gene: 12. CDR3 length equals 16 residues. Germline V gene lookup returns CDR1 SGHNT and CDR2 YENEEA. The CDR3 DNA reads TGTGCCAGCAGCACGTCGACAGGGCATGAGGCAGATACGCAGTATTTT. It encodes CASSTSTGHEADTQYF.

The chain combines TRBV19 with TRBJ1-4; 8 bases are shared with TRBD1. In germline, CDR1 is LNHDA, CDR2 SQIVND (reference sequence). The CDR3 runs to 15 residues. V dropped 1 base and J dropped 7; count of bases not matched to a gene: 5. CDR3 bases: TGTGCCAGTAGTATAGCACAGGGGGTAGGTGAAAAACTGTTTTTT. Amino acid sequence: CASSIAQGVGEKLFF.

The V call is TRBV2, the J call TRBJ1-2; 9 nucleotides align to TRBD1. There are 14 residues in the CDR3. V gave up 7 bases and J gave up 4 bases; unmatched junction bases: 7. Germline V gives CDR1 SNHLY, CDR2 FYNNEI. The CDR3 DNA is TGTGCCAGCACTAAGAAGGACAGGGGCTATGGCTACACCTTC. Translated: CASTKKDRGYGYTF.

V is TRBV5-1 and J is TRBJ2-5; 8 positions agree with TRBD1. J gave up 5 bases and V 2 bases, and 2 bases lay outside the gene matches. CDR3 length: 13 residues. The germline V gene encodes CDR1 SGHRS and CDR2 YFSETQ. CDR3 region: CASSFDRGETQYF. CDR3 coding DNA: TGCGCCAGCAGCTTCGACAGGGGTGAGACCCAGTACTTC.

The rearrangement joins TRBV29-1 to TRBJ1-4; D is undetermined. Germline V gene data show CDR1 as SQVTM and CDR2 as ANQGSEA. This CDR3 is 11 amino acids long. The ends were cut back, 2 bases at V and 14 bases at J, with 12 bases in the middle. CDR3 DNA sequence: TGCAGCGTTGAAAACAGCGGAAACCTGTTTTTT. It codes for CSVENSGNLFF.

The chain recombines TRBV6-5 with TRBJ1-1; D is possibly TRBD1 (5 bases). Germline CDR1 and CDR2: MNHEY and SVGAGI. Trimming removed 0 bases from V and 0 bases from J, with 8 bases in between. CDR3 length equals 15 residues. The CDR3 DNA sequence: TGTGCCAGCAGTTACTCATCAGGGATGAACACTGAAGCTTTCTTT. It translates to CASSYSSGMNTEAFF.

V usage is TRBV6-5 and J usage is TRBJ1-2; tentative D call: TRBD1 (6 bases). V was clipped by 4 bases and J by 6 bases, with 9 bases between them. CDR1 and CDR2 from the germline V gene are MNHEY and SVGAGI. This CDR3 is 12 amino acids long. The CDR3 here is CASSLQGHGYTF. Here the CDR3 DNA reads TGTGCCAGCAGTTTACAGGGCCATGGCTACACCTTC.

The chain employs TRBV2 and TRBJ2-2, with D perhaps TRBD2 (5 bases). V dropped 6 bases and J dropped 6 bases, with 5 bases sitting between them. The CDR3 loop spans 11 amino acids. Germline V gene data show CDR1 as SNHLY and CDR2 as FYNNEI. The CDR3 reads CASRDSGELFF. The CDR3 DNA follows: TGTGCCAGCAGGGACTCCGGGGAGCTGTTTTTT. The variable domain in full, completed from reference TRBV2 and TRBJ2-2, reads EPEVTQTPSHQVTQMGQEVILRCVPISNHLYFYWYRQILGQKVEFLVSFYNNEISEKSEIFDDQFSVERPDGSNFTLKIRSTKLEDSAMYFCASRDSGELFFGEGSRLTVL.

In this sample, this clone turned up a few times. The chain links TRBV3-1 (or the pseudogene TRBV3-2) to TRBJ1-6, with a tentative D call TRBD1 (6 bases). With 3 bases removed from V and 13 bases from J, the gap between germline ends came to 10 bases. The CDR3 runs to 12 residues. CDR1 is LGHDT and CDR2 is YNNKEL in the germline V gene (reference sequence). This CDR3 reads CASSQSRGPLHF. The CDR3 coding sequence is TGTGCCAGCAGCCAGAGCAGGGGTCCCCTCCACTTT.

Of note for this clone: A junction end diverges from the germline sequence, so it may reflect a read error. The gene calls are TRBV18 and TRBJ2-7, with 11 bases lining up with TRBD1. CDR1 KGHSH and CDR2 LQKENI come from the germline V gene. This CDR3 region has 16 residues. This CDR3 is CASSSPPGQGVYEQYF. The CDR3 bases are TGTGCCAGCTCATCACCCCCGGGACAGGGGGTTTACGAGCAGTACTTC.

The V call is TRBV29-1, the J call TRBJ1-2; no clear D gene. Germline lookup yields CDR1 SQVTM and CDR2 ANQGSEA. The CDR3 sequence is 11 residues long. V was trimmed by 6 bases and J by 4 bases, leaving 9 bases between them. This CDR3 reads CSVNRGYGYTF. CDR3 bases: TGCAGCGTCAATCGGGGCTATGGCTACACCTTC. Full variable domain (rest looked up from reference TRBV29-1 and TRBJ1-2): SAVISQKPSRDICQRGTSLTIQCQVDSQVTMMFWYRQQPGQSLTLIATANQGSEATYESGFVIDKFPISRPNLTFSTLTVSNMSPEDSSIYLCSVNRGYGYTFGSGTRLTVV.

V usage is TRBV4-1 and J usage is TRBJ2-1; 9 positions match TRBD2. Germline V gene sequence: CDR1 MGHRA, CDR2 YSYEKL. This CDR3 spans 18 amino acids. V lost 0 bases and J lost 4; bases outside the gene matches: 10. CDR3 nucleotide sequence: TGCGCCAGCAGCCAAGATCTGGGCGGGAGGGCCTCTTACAATGAGCAGTTCTTC. Protein sequence: CASSQDLGGRASYNEQFF.